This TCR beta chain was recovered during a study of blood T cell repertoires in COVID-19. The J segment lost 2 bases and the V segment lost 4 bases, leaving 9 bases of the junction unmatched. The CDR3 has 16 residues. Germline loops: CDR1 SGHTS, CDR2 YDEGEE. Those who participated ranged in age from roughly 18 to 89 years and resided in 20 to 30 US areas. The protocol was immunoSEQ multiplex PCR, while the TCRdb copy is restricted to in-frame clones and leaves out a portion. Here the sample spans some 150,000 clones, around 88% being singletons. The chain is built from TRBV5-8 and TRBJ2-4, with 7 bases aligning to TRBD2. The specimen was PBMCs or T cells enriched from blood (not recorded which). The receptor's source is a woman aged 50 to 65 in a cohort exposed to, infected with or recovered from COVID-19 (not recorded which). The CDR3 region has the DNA TGTGCCAGCAGCCCGGGGAGGGTGCTAACCAAAAACATTCAGTACTTC. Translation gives CASSPGRVLTKNIQYF.